Listed below are T cell receptor beta chains from one sample, sequenced in a study of immune cell composition in non-small cell lung cancer. The repertoire was sequenced with immunoSEQ multiplex PCR; TCRdb's copy has only in-frame clones and lacks some. The sample shows roughly 15,000 clones, around 68% of them seen only once. The sample comprised lung tumor tissue. These receptor sequences come from a human donor with non-small cell lung cancer. Each CDR3 is given with its conserved first and last residue. A D gene is named only where the DNA matches it firmly. Clone size is not always given. Where it is, it says once, few, many or a class for expanded clones.

TRBD2,.,TRBJ2-7,TRBV5-4,TGTGCCAGCAGCTTGGATGGCGGGGGAAACTACGAGCAGTACTTC,CASSLDGGGNYEQYF
.,.,TRBJ1-2,TRBV7-2,TGTGCCAGCAGCTTATGGGGGGTTGGCTACACCTTC,CASSLWGVGYTF
TRBD2,once,TRBJ2-1,TRBV7-8,TGTGCCAGCAGCTGGAGCGGGGAGGGCTACAATGAGCAGTTCTTC,CASSWSGEGYNEQFF
TRBD2,.,TRBJ2-1,TRBV9,TGTGCCAGCAGCGGGCGGGGGAGGACGAATGAGCAGTTCTTC,CASSGRGRTNEQFF
.,.,TRBJ2-1,TRBV10-1,TGCGCCAGCGGAGAGGGACTTTCCTACAATGAGCAGTTCTTC,CASGEGLSYNEQFF
.,.,TRBJ1-1,TRBV11-1,TGTGCCAGCAGCCCCCGGACTGAAGCTTTCTTT,CASSPRTEAFF
.,few,TRBJ1-1,TRBV15,TGTGCCACCAGCATCGGGATCTCCCAGGACACTGAAGCTTTCTTT,CATSIGISQDTEAFF
.,few,TRBJ2-7,TRBV9,TGTGCCAGCAGCGTAGATCTTAGCAGCTACGAGCAGTACTTC,CASSVDLSSYEQYF
TRBD1,.,TRBJ1-3,TRBV30,TGTGCCTGGCAGGGGGTGAACACCATATATTTT,CAWQGVNTIYF
.,.,TRBJ1-1,TRBV6-6,TGTGCCAGCAGTTACGTCGGGGTGAACACTGAAGCTTTCTTT,CASSYVGVNTEAFF
TRBD1,.,TRBJ1-2,TRBV18,TGTGCCAGCTCACCGACGGGACAGGACCATGGCTACACCTTC,CASSPTGQDHGYTF
TRBD1,.,TRBJ1-2,TRBV7-2,TGTGCCAGCAGCTTAGGGGGCGGTACAGGGGACTATGGCTACACCTTC,CASSLGGGTGDYGYTF
TRBD2,.,TRBJ2-1,TRBV6-1,TGTGCCAGCGAGGCTAGCGGGGACAGCAATGAGCAGTTCTTC,CASEASGDSNEQFF
.,few,TRBJ1-1,TRBV6-5,TGTGCCAGCAGTTACGACATTTCGAACACTGAAGCTTTCTTT,CASSYDISNTEAFF
TRBD2,.,TRBJ2-3,TRBV5-1,TGCGCCAGCAGCCGGGCTAGCGGGGGGGATACTAGCACAGATACGCAGTATTTT,CASSRASGGDTSTDTQYF
TRBD2,.,TRBJ2-3,TRBV10-3,TGTGCCACCGAGGGGACTAACCTTAGCACAGATACGCAGTATTTT,CATEGTNLSTDTQYF
.,.,TRBJ1-2,TRBV27,TGTGCCAGCAGTTGGGTCGAGGGTACAGGCTACACCTTC,CASSWVEGTGYTF
TRBD1,.,TRBJ1-2,TRBV4-2,TGTGCCAGCAGCCAACGGACAGGGGAAGGCTACACCTTC,CASSQRTGEGYTF
TRBD1,.,TRBJ2-7,TRBV5-1,TGCGCCAGCAGGCTTTCGACAGGGGGTATAGGCGAGCAGTACTTC,CASRLSTGGIGEQYF
TRBD1,few,TRBJ1-1,TRBV9,TGTGCCAGCAGCATACAGGGGGGTGAAGCTTTCTTT,CASSIQGGEAFF
TRBD1,.,TRBJ2-7,TRBV7-2,TGTGCCAGCAGCGTCGCCCGCTACGGGACAGGGAGGAACGAGCAGTACTTC,CASSVARYGTGRNEQYF
.,once,TRBJ1-5,TRBV4-1,TGCGCCAGCAGCCAAGGGGCAGCTAGCAATCAGCCCCAGCATTTT,CASSQGAASNQPQHF
.,few,TRBJ1-6,TRBV21-1,TGTGCCAGCAGCAAAGTCCCGGGACAGGGCTTTAATTCACCCCTCCACTTT,CASSKVPGQGFNSPLHF
.,.,TRBJ2-5,TRBV7-9,TGTGCCAGCAGCTTAGGGGGACTTCAGGGAGAGACCCAGTACTTC,CASSLGGLQGETQYF
.,.,TRBJ2-5,TRBV10-3,TGTGCCATCAGTGAGTCACGGGGTGAGGCGGAGACCCAGTACTTC,CAISESRGEAETQYF
.,.,TRBJ1-3,TRBV15,TGTGCCACCAGCAGAGGGGGCGCTTCTGGAAACACCATATATTTT,CATSRGGASGNTIYF
.,.,TRBJ1-2,TRBV15,TGTGCCACCAGCAGAGAAGGGGTTAGCTATGGCTACACCTTC,CATSREGVSYGYTF
.,.,TRBJ1-1,TRBV6-5,TGTGCCAGCAAGGAAGGGGTGGGTGTAGCTTTCTTT,CASKEGVGVAFF
TRBD1,.,TRBJ1-5,TRBV19,TGTGCCAGCGCGTTACAGGGGCTGGTTCAGCCCCAGCATTTT,CASALQGLVQPQHF
TRBD2,.,TRBJ2-1,TRBV9,TGTGCCAGCAGCGTAGGCGGGGGGCCCTACAATGAGCAGTTCTTC,CASSVGGGPYNEQFF
TRBD1,.,TRBJ1-2,TRBV27,TGTGCCAGCAAACCGGGGACAGCCCTTAACTATGGCTACACCTTC,CASKPGTALNYGYTF
.,.,TRBJ2-1,TRBV5-1,TGCGCCAGCAGCTTGGCTCAACTAAGCTATGAGCAGTTCTTC,CASSLAQLSYEQFF
.,.,TRBJ2-3,TRBV18,TGTGCCAGCTCCCCTCGGCAGGTCGGCACAGATACGCAGTATTTT,CASSPRQVGTDTQYF
.,.,TRBJ2-5,TRBV5-4,TGTGCCAGCAGCTATCGACTCAGCCAAGAGACCCAGTACTTC,CASSYRLSQETQYF
TRBD1,.,TRBJ1-6,TRBV2,TGTGCCAGCACCAAAAGGGGGCAACAGAATTCACCCCTCCACTTT,CASTKRGQQNSPLHF
.,.,TRBJ1-1,TRBV11-1,TGTGCCAGCACCCTAACGGGGGGTAAAGGCACTGAAGCTTTCTTT,CASTLTGGKGTEAFF
.,few,TRBJ1-2,TRBV18,TGTGCCAGCTCACGGGAGGGGAACTATGGCTACACCTTC,CASSREGNYGYTF
TRBD1,.,TRBJ2-5,TRBV7-3,TGTGCCAGCAGCTTAAGGACAGGGGGCATGGAGACCCAGTACTTC,CASSLRTGGMETQYF